This TCR beta chain derives from a study of regulatory T cells in long-lasting Graves disease. Time point given: newly diagnosed GD, antithyroid drugs for less than 3 months. The TCR library was prepared using RNA isolated from PBMCs. Relying on iRepertoire HTBI primers and Arm-PCR of CDR3 regions, the team built TCR beta libraries. Under the authors' procedure: Across samples, 60 to 75 TRBV and about 15 TRBJ segments were found. TCRdb itself ran the multiplex PCR reads through MiXCR, one entry per CDR3 protein. The authors' filters were not applied to this entry. The sample contains 350,000 to 550,000 distinct CDR3 sequences, around 14% of which appear only once. The germline gives CDR1 MGHDK, CDR2 SYGVNS. This CDR3 region has 17 residues. The J segment lost 0 bases and the V segment lost 3 bases, leaving 7 bases of the junction unmatched. This clonotype has only a few counts. These sequences were also reported in another study, on T cells in Graves' hyperthyroidism and ophthalmopathy. That study reports: Patients aged 18 to 65 had newly diagnosed hyperthyroidism lasting under 2 months.

The clonotype originates from a woman younger than 45 with Graves disease. The J gene is TRBJ2-2, the V gene TRBV25-1; 7 nucleotides align to TRBD1. Sequencing was performed on peripheral blood mononuclear cells (PBMCs), taken at new diagnosis, from a patient treated with antithyroid drugs. The CDR3 DNA follows: TGTGCCAGCAGTGACGCCGGGACAGCCGCGAACACCGGGGAGCTGTTTTTT. Its protein product is CASSDAGTAANTGELFF.